The clone carrying this TCR beta chain was seen just once. The sample belongs to a study of blood T cell repertoires in COVID-19. About the research overall: The samples span acute and convalescent COVID-19 from the United States, Italy and Spain. Sample material is recorded as cDNA or gDNA derived from T cells, B-cell-depleted T cells, or PBMCs.

Germline values: CDR1 SNHLY, CDR2 FYNNEI. There are 13 residues in the CDR3. Trimming shortened V by 3 bases and J by 8 bases, and 13 bases separated the two germline ends. Donors in Cohort 3 counted as recovered after two negative PCRs, clearance, or symptom resolution. Produced via immunoSEQ multiplex PCR; TCRdb's table is partial and in-frame only. The repertoire includes around 450,000 clones, about nine tenths of them detected once, and roughly 0.72% sits in the top ten. This chain uses TRBV2 with TRBJ1-2; D is possibly TRBD1 (6 bases). This TCR was recovered from a young woman who had recovered from COVID-19. Sequences were obtained from PBMCs or T cells enriched from blood (not recorded which). The CDR3 DNA is TGTGCCAGCAGTGATGGGGGGGCCCGCGGCTACACCTTC. Translation: CASSDGGARGYTF.